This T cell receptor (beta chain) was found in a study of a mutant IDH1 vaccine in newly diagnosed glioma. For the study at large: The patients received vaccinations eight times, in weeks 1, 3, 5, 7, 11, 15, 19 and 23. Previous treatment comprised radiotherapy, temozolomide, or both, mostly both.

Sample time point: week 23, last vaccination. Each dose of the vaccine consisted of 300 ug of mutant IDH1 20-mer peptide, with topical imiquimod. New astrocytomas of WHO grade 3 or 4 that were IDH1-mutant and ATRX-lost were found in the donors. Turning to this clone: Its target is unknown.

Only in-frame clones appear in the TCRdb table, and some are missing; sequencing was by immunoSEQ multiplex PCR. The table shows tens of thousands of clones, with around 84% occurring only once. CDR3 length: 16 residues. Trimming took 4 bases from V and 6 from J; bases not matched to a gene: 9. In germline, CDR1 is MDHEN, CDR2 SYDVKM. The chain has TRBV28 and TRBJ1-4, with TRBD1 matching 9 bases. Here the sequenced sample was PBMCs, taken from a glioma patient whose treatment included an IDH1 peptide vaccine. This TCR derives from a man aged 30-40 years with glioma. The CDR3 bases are TGTGCCAGCAGTTCCCACGTGACAGGGGGTCATGAAAAACTGTTTTTT. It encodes CASSSHVTGGHEKLFF.